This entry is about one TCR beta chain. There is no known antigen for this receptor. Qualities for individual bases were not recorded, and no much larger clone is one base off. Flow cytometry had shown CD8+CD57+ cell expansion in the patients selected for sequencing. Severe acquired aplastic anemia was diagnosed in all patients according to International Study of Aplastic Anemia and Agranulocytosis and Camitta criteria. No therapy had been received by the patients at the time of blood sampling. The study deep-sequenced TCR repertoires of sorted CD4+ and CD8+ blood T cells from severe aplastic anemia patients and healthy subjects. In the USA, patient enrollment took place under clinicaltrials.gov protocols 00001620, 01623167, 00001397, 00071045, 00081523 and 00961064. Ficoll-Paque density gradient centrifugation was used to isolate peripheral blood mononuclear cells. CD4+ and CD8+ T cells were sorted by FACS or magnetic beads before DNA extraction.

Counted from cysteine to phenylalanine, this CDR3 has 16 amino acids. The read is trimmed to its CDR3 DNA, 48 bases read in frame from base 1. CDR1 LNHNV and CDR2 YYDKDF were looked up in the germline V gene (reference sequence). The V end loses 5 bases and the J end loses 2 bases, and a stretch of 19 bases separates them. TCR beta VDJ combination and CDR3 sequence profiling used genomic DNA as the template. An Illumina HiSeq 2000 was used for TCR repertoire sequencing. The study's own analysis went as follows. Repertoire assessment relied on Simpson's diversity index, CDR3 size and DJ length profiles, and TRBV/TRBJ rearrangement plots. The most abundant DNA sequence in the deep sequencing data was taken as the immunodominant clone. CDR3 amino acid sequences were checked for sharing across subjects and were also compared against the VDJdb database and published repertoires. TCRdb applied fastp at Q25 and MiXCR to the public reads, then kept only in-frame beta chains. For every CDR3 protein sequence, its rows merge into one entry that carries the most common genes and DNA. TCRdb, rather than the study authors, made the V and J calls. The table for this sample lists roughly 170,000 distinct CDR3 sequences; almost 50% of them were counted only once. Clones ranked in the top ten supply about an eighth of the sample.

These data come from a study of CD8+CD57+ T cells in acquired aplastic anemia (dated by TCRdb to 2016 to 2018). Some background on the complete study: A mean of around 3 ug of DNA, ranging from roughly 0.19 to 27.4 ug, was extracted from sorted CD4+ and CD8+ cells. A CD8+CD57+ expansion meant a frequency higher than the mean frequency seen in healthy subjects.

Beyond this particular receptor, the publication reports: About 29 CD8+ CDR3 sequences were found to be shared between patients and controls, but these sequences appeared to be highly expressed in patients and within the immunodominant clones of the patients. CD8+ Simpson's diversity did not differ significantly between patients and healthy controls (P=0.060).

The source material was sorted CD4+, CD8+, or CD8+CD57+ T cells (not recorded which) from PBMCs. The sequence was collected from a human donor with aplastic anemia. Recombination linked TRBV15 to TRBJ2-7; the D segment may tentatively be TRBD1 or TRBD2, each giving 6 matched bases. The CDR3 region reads CATSVPAEGGTYEQYF. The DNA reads TGTGCCACCAGCGTCCCTGCGGAGGGGGGAACCTACGAGCAGTACTTC.